The clone carrying this TCR beta chain was recorded a few times. Antigen unknown. This sample was taken from a study of long-term antiretroviral therapy in people with HIV. From germline, CDR1 is SGHTA and CDR2 FQGNSA. The CDR3 sequence is 15 residues long. Trimming shortened V by 5 bases and J by 2 bases, and 15 bases separated the two germline ends. Until DNA extraction, the samples held between about 0.9-10 million cryopreserved PBMC. Notes on the study in general: Post-ART, diversity grew, though it stayed under transplant donor control levels.

Sequencing relied on immunoSEQ assay v3.0, run at survey level. Using immunoSEQ multiplex PCR, the repertoire was profiled, and TCRdb retains in-frame clones only, with some absent. The table includes 20,000 to 25,000 clones, 81% detected once. The TCR comes from a man aged 35 to 55 with HIV. The input for sequencing was unsorted PBMCs, taken 0.1 years before starting antiretroviral therapy. This chain links TRBV7-2 with TRBJ1-2; no definite D call. CDR3 in DNA: TGTGCCAGCAGCCTACATGGAGGCTTGAACTATGGCTACACCTTC. Translating gives CASSLHGGLNYGYTF.